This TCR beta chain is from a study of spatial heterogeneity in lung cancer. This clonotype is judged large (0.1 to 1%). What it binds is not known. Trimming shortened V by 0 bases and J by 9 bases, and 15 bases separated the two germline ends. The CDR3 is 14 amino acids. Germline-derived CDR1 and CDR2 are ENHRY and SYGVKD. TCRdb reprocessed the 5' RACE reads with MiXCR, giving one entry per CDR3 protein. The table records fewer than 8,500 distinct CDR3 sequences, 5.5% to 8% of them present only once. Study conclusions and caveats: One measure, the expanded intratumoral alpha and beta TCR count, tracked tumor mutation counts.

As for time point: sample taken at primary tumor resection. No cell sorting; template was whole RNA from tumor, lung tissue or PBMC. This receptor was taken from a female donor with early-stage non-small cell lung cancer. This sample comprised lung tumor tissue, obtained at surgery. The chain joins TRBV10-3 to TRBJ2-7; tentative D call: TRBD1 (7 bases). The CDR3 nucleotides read TGTGCCATCAGTGAGTCGCGGGGACAGCAGGGGCAGTACTTC. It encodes CAISESRGQQGQYF.